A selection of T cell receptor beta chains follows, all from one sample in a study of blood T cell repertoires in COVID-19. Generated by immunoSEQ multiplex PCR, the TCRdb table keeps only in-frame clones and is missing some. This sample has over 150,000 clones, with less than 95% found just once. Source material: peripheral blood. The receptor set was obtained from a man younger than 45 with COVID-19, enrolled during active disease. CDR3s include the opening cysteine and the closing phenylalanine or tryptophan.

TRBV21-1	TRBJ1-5	CASSSPGLRGGDQPQHF
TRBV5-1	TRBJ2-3	CASTDGGVSDTQYF
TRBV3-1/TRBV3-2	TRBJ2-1	CASSQSSGAYNEQFF
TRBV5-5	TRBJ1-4	CASSFDRWGEKLFF
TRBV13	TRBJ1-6	CASSSSPGGGSYNSPLHF
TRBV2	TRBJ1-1	CASSEKQGARAEAFF
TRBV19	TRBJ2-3	CASRLAGPTDTQYF
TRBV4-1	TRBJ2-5	CASSPPAGQETQYF
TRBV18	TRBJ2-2	CASSPGGPTRELFF
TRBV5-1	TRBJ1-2	CASVRKTEQIPNTLYGYTF
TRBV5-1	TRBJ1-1	CASSFGQGQQNTEAFF
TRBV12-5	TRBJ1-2	CASGSLEGRGRDGYTF
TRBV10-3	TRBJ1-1	CAISAAGQGATEAFF
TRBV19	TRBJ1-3	CASNSRTGYGNTIYF
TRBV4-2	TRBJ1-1	CASSQEAGTPNTEAFF
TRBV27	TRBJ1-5	CASSLSGGRGQPQHF
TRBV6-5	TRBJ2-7	CASSPPGLGTYEQYF
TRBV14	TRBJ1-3	CASSQGGGPRARFGGSRGNTIYF
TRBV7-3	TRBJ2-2	CASSPSPTGGTGELFF
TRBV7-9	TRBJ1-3	CASSPRTGSSGNTIYF
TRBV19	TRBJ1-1	CASSISQEGAFF
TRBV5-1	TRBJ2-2	CASSLMNTGELFF
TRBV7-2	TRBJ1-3	CASSFSRNTIYF
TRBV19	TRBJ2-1	CASSIDAGPPYNEQFF
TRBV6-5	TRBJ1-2	CASSYRTGGGGYTF